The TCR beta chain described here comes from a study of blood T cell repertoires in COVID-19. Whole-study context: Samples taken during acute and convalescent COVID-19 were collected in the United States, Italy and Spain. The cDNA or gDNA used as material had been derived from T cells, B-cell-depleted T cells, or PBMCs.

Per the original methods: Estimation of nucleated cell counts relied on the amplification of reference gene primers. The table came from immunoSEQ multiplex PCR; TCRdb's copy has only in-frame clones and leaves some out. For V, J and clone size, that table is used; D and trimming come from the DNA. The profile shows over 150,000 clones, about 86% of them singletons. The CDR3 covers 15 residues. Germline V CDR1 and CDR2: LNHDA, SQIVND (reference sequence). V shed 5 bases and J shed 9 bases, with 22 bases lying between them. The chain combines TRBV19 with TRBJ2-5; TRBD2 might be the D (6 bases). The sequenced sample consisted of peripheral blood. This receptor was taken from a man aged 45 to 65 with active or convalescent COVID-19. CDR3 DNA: TGTGCCAGTAGTGGCGGGGCGGCCCTCCAGGAGGCCCAGTACTTC. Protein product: CASSGGAALQEAQYF.